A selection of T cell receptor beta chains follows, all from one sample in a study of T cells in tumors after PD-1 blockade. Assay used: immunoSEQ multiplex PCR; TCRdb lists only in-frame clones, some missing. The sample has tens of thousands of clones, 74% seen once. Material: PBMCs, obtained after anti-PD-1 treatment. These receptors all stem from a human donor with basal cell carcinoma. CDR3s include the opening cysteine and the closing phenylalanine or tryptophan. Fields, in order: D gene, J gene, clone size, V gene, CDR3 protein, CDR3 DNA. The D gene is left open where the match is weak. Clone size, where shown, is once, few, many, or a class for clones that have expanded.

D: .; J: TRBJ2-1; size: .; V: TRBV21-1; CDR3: CASSKDRVFRDEQFF; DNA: TGTGCCAGCAGCAAGGACAGGGTGTTTCGCGATGAGCAGTTCTTC
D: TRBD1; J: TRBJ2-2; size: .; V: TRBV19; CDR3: CASSIGGQVNTGELFF; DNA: TGTGCCAGTAGTATAGGGGGACAGGTCAACACCGGGGAGCTGTTTTTT
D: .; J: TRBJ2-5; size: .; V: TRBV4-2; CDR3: CASSQQGYGEETQYF; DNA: TGTGCCAGCAGCCAACAGGGGTATGGGGAAGAGACCCAGTACTTC
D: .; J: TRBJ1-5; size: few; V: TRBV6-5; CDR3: CASKAGIGPQHF; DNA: TGTGCCAGCAAGGCAGGGATAGGGCCCCAGCATTTT
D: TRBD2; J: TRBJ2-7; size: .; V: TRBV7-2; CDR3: CASSLAGGSYEQYF; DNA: TGTGCCAGCAGCTTAGCGGGGGGGTCCTACGAGCAGTACTTC
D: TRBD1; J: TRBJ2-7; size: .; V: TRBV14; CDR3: CASSRQGIYEQYF; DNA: TGTGCCAGCAGCCGACAGGGTATCTACGAGCAGTACTTC
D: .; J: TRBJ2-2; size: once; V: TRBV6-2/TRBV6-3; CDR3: CASSLTEAGNTGELFF; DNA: TGTGCCAGCAGCCTTACAGAGGCTGGGAACACCGGGGAGCTGTTTTTT
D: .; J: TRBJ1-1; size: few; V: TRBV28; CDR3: CASSLPLGQSTEAFF; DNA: TGTGCCAGCAGTTTACCACTCGGACAGAGCACTGAAGCTTTCTTT
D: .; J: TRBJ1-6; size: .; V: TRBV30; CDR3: CAWNRESPLHF; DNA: TGTGCCTGGAACAGGGAATCACCCCTCCACTTT
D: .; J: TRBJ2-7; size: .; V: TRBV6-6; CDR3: CASKPLRVDSYEQYF; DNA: TGTGCCAGCAAACCCCTCCGGGTCGACTCCTACGAGCAGTACTTC
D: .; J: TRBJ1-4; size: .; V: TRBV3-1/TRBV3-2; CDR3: CASSQGGRLPTNEKLFF; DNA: TGTGCCAGCAGCCAAGGGGGGCGATTGCCAACTAATGAAAAACTGTTTTTT
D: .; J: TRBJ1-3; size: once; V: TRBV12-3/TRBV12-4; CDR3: CASSFHGNTIYF; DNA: TGTGCCAGCAGTTTTCATGGAAACACCATATATTTT
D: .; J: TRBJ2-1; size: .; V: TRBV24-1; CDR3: CATSDLRQAGTNEQFF; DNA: TGTGCCACCAGTGATTTGCGGCAGGCTGGGACGAATGAGCAGTTCTTC
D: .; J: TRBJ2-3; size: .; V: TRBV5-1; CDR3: CASSTGQGSDTQYF; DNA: TGCGCCAGCAGCACGGGCCAGGGTTCAGATACGCAGTATTTT
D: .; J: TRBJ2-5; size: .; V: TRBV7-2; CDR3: CASSRTGDQETQYF; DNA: TGTGCCAGCAGCAGAACGGGAGACCAAGAGACCCAGTACTTC
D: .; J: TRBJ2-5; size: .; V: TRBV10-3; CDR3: CAISDRGLETQYF; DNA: TGTGCCATCAGTGACCGGGGGCTAGAGACCCAGTACTTC
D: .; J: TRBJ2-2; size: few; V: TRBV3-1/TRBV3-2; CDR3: CASSPGTLERGRGTGELFF; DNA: TGTGCCAGCAGCCCCGGAACGCTGGAACGGGGTCGGGGCACCGGGGAGCTGTTTTTT
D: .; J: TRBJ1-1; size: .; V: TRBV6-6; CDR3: CASSSSAMEAFF; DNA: .
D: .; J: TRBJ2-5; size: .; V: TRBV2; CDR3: CASSDYRGAPEETQYF; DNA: TGTGCCAGCAGTGATTATCGGGGGGCGCCGGAGGAGACCCAGTACTTC
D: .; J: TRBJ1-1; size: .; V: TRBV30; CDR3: CAWSVHTEAFF; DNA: TGTGCCTGGAGTGTACATACAGAAGCTTTCTTT
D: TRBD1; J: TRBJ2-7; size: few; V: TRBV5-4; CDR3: CASSSRDRGINEQYF; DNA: TGTGCCAGCAGCTCCCGGGACAGGGGAATCAACGAGCAGTACTTC
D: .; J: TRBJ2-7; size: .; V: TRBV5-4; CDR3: CASSPGPLPYEQYF; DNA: TGTGCCAGCAGCCCCGGACCCCTCCCCTACGAGCAGTACTTC
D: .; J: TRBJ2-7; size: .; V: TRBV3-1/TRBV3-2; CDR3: CASSQDRGVEYF; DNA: TGTGCCAGCAGCCAAGATAGGGGGGTCGAGTACTTC
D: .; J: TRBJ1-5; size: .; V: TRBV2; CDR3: CASTPASSYPNQPQHF; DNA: TGTGCCAGCACCCCGGCCTCCTCCTACCCGAATCAGCCCCAGCATTTT
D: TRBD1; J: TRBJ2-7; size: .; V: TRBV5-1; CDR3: CASSLGPDRVSYEQYF; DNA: TGCGCCAGCAGCTTGGGTCCGGACAGGGTCTCCTACGAGCAGTACTTC
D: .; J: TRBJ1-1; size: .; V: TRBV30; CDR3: CAWNLMNTEAFF; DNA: TGTGCCTGGAATCTTATGAACACTGAAGCTTTCTTT
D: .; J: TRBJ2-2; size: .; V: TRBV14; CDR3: CASSQQTATGELFF; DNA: TGTGCCAGCAGCCAACAGACAGCAACCGGGGAGCTGTTTTTT
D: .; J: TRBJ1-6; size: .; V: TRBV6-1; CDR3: CASSEEVLAPLHF; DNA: TGTGCCAGCAGTGAAGAAGTTTTGGCACCCCTCCACTTT
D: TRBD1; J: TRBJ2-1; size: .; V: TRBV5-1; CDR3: CASSSRQGISNEQFF; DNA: TGCGCCAGCAGCTCGCGACAGGGGATTAGCAATGAGCAGTTCTTC
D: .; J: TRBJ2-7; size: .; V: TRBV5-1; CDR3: CASRVLGGTDEQYF; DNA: TGCGCCAGCAGAGTGCTTGGGGGTACGGACGAGCAGTACTTC
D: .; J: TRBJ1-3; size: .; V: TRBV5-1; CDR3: CASSDSGNTIYF; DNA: TGCGCCAGCAGTGACTCTGGAAACACCATATATTTT
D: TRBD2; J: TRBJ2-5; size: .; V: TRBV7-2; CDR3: CASSPGTRSETQYF; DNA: TGTGCCAGCAGCCCAGGGACTAGGTCGGAGACCCAGTACTTC
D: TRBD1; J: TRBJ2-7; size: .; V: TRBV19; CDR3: CASSIPGTGVSEQYF; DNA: TGTGCCAGTAGTATTCCCGGGACAGGGGTAAGCGAGCAGTACTTC
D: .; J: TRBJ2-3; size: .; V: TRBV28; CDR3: CASKSRGPDTQYF; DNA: TGTGCCAGCAAATCTCGGGGGCCAGATACGCAGTATTTT
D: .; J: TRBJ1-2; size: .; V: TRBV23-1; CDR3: CASSPPHVGGVNYGYTF; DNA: TGCGCCAGCAGTCCCCCCCACGTCGGAGGAGTTAACTATGGCTACACCTTC
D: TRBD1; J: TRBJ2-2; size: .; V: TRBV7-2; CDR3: CASSLGQGRTGELFF; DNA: TGTGCCAGCAGCTTAGGACAGGGACGCACCGGGGAGCTGTTTTTT
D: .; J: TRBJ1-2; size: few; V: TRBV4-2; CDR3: CASSQDWGARYYGYTF; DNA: TGTGCCAGCAGCCAAGATTGGGGGGCGCGATACTATGGCTACACCTTC
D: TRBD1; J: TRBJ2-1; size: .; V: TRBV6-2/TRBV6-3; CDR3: CASSAWDRGQKDEQFF; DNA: TGTGCCAGCAGTGCCTGGGACAGGGGCCAGAAAGATGAGCAGTTCTTC
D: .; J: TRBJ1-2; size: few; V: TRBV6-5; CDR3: CASTAGYTNYGYTF; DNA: TGTGCCAGCACGGCAGGATACACTAACTATGGCTACACCTTC
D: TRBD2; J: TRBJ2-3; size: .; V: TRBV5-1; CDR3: CASSSSAGGSFTDTQYF; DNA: TGCGCCAGCAGCTCGTCGGCGGGGGGGTCTTTCACAGATACGCAGTATTTT
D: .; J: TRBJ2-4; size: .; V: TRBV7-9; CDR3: CASSLVGAGKGLNIQYF; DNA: TGTGCCAGCAGCTTAGTGGGGGCGGGTAAGGGTTTGAACATTCAGTACTTC
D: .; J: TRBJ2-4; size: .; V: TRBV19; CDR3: CASSIVEKIQYF; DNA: TGTGCCAGTAGTATAGTTGAAAAGATTCAGTACTTC
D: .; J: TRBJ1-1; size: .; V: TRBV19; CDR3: CASSTRTQAFF; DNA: TGTGCCAGTAGTACGCGGACACAAGCTTTCTTT
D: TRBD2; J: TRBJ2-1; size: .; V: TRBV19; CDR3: CASSPSGGRGNEQFF; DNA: TGTGCCAGTAGTCCTAGCGGGGGAAGGGGGAATGAGCAGTTCTTC
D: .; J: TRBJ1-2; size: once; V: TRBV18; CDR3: CASSPPGFYGYTF; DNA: TGTGCCAGCTCACCTCCGGGTTTCTATGGCTACACCTTC
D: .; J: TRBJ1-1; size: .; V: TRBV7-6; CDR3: CASSLSPGANEAFF; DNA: TGTGCCAGCAGCCTCTCCCCCGGAGCGAATGAAGCTTTCTTT
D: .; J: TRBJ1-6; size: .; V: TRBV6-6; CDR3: CASRFLEGRNSPLHF; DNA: TGTGCCAGCAGATTCTTGGAGGGGAGAAATTCACCCCTCCACTTT
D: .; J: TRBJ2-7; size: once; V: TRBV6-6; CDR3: CASTGIGSYEQYF; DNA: TGTGCCAGTACAGGGATAGGCTCCTACGAGCAGTACTTC
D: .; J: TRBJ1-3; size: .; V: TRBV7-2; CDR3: CASSLDGGRNTIYF; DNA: TGTGCCAGCAGCTTAGATGGGGGGAGAAACACCATATATTTT
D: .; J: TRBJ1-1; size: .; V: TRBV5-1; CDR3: CASSGTTGNTEAFF; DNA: TGCGCCAGCAGCGGGACGACGGGAAACACTGAAGCTTTCTTT
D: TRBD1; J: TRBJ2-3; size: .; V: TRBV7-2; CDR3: CASSLRDSGTDTQYF; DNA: TGTGCCAGCAGCTTAAGGGACAGCGGCACAGATACGCAGTATTTT
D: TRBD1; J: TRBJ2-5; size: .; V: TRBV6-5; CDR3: CASRSRDRVQETQYF; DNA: TGTGCCAGCAGAAGCCGGGACAGGGTCCAAGAGACCCAGTACTTC
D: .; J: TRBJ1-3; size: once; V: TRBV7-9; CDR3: CASSLLGEGPGNTIYF; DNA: TGTGCCAGCAGCTTATTGGGTGAGGGTCCTGGAAACACCATATATTTT
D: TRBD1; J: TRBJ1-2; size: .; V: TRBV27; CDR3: CASSSAGGGGYTF; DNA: TGTGCCAGCAGTTCGGCAGGGGGGGGTGGCTACACCTTC
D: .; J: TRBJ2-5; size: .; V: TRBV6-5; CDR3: CASREHRWETQYF; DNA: TGTGCCAGCCGGGAACATCGATGGGAGACCCAGTACTTC
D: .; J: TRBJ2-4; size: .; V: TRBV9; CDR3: CASSVSSRDNIQYF; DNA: TGTGCCAGCAGCGTGTCGAGCCGGGACAACATTCAGTACTTC
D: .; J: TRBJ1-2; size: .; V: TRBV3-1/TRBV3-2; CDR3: CASSQLSGGALGYTF; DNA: TGTGCCAGCAGCCAATTATCCGGGGGGGCACTTGGCTACACCTTC
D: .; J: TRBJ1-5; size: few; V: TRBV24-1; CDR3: CATSGSRDQPQHF; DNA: TGTGCCACCAGTGGGTCCAGGGATCAGCCCCAGCATTTT
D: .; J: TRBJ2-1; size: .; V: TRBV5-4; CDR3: CASSSRDGDEQFF; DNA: TGTGCCAGCAGCTCCCGGGACGGCGATGAGCAGTTCTTC
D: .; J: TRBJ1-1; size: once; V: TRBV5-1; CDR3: CASSLVVENTEAFF; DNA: TGCGCCAGCAGCTTGGTCGTGGAGAACACTGAAGCTTTCTTT